This T cell receptor beta chain was documented in a study of T cell responses to AZD1222 COVID-19 vaccine (dated by TCRdb to the early 2020s). Background for the entire study: AZD1222 recipients given second doses at about 4 weeks or at about 12 weeks were pooled, since spike-specific TCR depth and breadth were not found to differ between the two schedules. A total of 233 trial participants underwent TCR sequencing, of whom some 200 had received two doses of AZD1222 and approximately 26 had received two doses of the MenACWY control vaccine. Trial participants were enrolled by age into subgroups of 18-55, 56-69 and 70-plus years, and around 150, 28 and 57 TCR-sequenced participants, respectively, were included in these subgroups. Broad study findings and their caveats: Vaccine-associated CD4 TCRs spanned the whole spike protein, with dominant responses in regions 160-218 and 743-854. Reportedly, close to half of the unique spike-specific TCRs recognized epitopes lying outside the regions that are mutated in the B.1.351 and B.1.1.7 variants. In the small 56-69-year group, the increase in depth fell short of significance, most likely because of low power. After two AZD1222 doses, spike-specific TCR breadth and depth were significantly higher than at day 0 and than in MenACWY recipients. Most participants were white British and females outnumbered males, and the authors suggested that clonal diversity may have been underestimated. Only six AZD1222 recipients were SARS-CoV-2 seropositive at baseline, limiting conclusions about previously exposed vaccinees. No day 14 peak-response samples were available, so repertoires were characterized only after the peak T cell response.

The CDR3 regions of human TCRbeta chains were analyzed by immunosequencing. The original pipeline was this. Repertoire TCRs were matched against a reference library of SARS-CoV-2-specific TCRs generated with the MIRA antigen-specificity platform. Breadth was defined as the fraction of unique TCRs that were SARS-CoV-2-associated, and depth was defined as the fraction of total T cells that were SARS-CoV-2-associated. Using the MIRA data, each spike-specific TCR was mapped to the spike region that the TCR reacts to and placed in a CD4 or CD8 class. Log10-transformed breadth and depth values were compared by one-way ANOVA with Sidak's multiple comparisons tests. TCRdb mirrors the immuneACCESS table, restricted to in-frame sequences. Some clones are absent from its copies; in checked studies, under half trace to an unresolved V gene, and the reason for the others is unknown. V, J and clone size derive from that table, while D and trimming were established from the DNA sequence. The sample data list tens of thousands of clones, and around 92% of these were observed just once. The ten largest clones capture just under 2% of the sample.

Sequences SGHAT (CDR1) and FQDESV (CDR2) are obtained from the germline V gene (reference sequence). Trimming at the junction amounts to 2 bases on V and 5 bases on J, and the germline ends lie 13 bases apart. The CDR3 goes from the cysteine to the phenylalanine over 15 residues. Only the CDR3 DNA is retained, 45 bases long and in frame from the first base. Reading the label with the study, this specimen's time point is: baseline before first vaccination. Samples from vaccinated people were obtained from the UK trials COV001 and COV002, which included a single-blind randomized controlled phase 2/3 trial of AZD1222 (ChAdOx1 nCoV-19) in healthy adults. For TCRbeta chain sequencing, PBMC samples were collected from trial participants at day 0 and at day 28 after the second dose. A note on this clone: There is no known antigen for this receptor. No quality values exist for individual bases; no much larger clone is one base distant.

This clonotype was obtained from an adult in good health. The rearranged chain carries TRBV11-1 and TRBJ2-1; a tentative D match to TRBD1 spans 6 bases. The sample consisted of peripheral blood, taken on day 0 of AZD1222 vaccination. The CDR3 here reads CASSLRLGDNNEQFF. In nucleotides, the sequence is TGTGCCAGCAGCTTACGCCTAGGGGACAACAATGAGCAGTTCTTC.